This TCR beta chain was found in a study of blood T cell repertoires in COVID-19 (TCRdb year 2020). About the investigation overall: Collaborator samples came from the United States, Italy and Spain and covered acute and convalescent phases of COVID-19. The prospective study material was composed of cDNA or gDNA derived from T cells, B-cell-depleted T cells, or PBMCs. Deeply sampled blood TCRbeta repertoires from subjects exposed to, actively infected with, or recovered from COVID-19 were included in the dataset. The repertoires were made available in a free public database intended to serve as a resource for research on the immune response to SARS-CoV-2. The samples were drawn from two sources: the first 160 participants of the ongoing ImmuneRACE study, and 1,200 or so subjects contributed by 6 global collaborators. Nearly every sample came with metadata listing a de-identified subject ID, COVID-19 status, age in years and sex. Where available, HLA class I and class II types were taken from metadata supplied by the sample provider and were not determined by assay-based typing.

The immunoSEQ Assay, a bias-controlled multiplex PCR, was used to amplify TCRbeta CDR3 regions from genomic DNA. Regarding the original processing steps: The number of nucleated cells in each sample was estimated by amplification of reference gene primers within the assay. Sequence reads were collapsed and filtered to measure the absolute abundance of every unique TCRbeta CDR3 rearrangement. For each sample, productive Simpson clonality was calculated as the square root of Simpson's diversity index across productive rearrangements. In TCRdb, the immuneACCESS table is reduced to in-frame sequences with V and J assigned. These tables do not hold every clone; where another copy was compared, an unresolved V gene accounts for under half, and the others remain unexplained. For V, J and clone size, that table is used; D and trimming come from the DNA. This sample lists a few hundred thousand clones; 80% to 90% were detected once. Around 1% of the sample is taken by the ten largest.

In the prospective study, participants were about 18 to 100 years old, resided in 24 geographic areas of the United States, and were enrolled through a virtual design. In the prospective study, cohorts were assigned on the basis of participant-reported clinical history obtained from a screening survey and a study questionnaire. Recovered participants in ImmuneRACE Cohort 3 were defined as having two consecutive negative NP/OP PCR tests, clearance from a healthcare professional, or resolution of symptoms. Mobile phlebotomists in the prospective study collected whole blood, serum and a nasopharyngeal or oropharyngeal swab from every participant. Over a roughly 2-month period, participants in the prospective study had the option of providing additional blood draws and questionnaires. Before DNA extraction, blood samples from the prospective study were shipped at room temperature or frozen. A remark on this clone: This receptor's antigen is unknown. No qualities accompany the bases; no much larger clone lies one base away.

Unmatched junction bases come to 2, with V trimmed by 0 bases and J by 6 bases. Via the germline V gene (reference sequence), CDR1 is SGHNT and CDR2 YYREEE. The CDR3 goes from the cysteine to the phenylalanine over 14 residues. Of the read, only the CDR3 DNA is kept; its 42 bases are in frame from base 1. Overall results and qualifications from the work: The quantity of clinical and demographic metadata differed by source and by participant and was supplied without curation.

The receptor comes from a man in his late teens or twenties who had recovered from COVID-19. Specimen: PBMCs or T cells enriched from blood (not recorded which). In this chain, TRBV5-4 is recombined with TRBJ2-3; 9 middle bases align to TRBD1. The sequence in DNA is TGTGCCAGCAGCTTGGGGGACAGGGAGGATACGCAGTATTTT. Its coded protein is CASSLGDREDTQYF. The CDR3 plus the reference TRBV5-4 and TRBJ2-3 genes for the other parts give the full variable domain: ETGVTQSPTHLIKTRGQQVTLRCSSQSGHNTVSWYQQALGQGPQFIFQYYREEENGRGNFPPRFSGLQFPNYSSELNVNALELDDSALYLCASSLGDREDTQYFGPGTRLTVL.